These 26 T cell receptor beta chains share one sample of origin, sequenced in a study of T cell responses to AZD1222 COVID-19 vaccine. Measured with immunoSEQ multiplex PCR; TCRdb has only the in-frame clones, and not every one. The sample lists about 140,000 clones, roughly nine tenths occurring once. Sequenced material: peripheral blood, taken 28 days after the second dose of the MenACWY control vaccine. All receptors derive from an adult who received the MenACWY meningococcal vaccine as a control.

The count of this clone is one. The V call is TRBV7-6, the J call TRBJ2-1; TRBD2 aligns across 10 bases. The CDR3 sequence is 16 residues long. V was clipped by 1 base and J by 9 bases; unmatched bases: 9. Germline assignment: CDR1 SGHVS and CDR2 FNYEAQ. This CDR3 is CASSLEGLAVAGEQFF. In DNA, the CDR3 is TGTGCCAGCAGCTTAGAAGGACTAGCGGTTGCTGGTGAGCAGTTCTTC.

The chain combines TRBV5-1 with TRBJ1-6, with a possible D match to TRBD1 (6 bases). V was clipped by 0 bases and J by 9 bases, with 10 bases between them. The CDR3 contains 14 residues. The germline CDR1 and CDR2 sequences are SGHRS and YFSETQ. The CDR3 protein is CASSLGQDASPLHF. The CDR3 nucleotides read TGCGCCAGCAGCTTGGGACAGGATGCTTCACCCCTCCACTTT.

This chain uses TRBV4-3 with TRBJ1-5; D gene unclear. This CDR3 contains 15 residues. Germline V gene sequence: CDR1 LGHNA, CDR2 YSLEER. V gave up 1 base and J gave up 4 bases, with 11 bases separating them. The CDR3 nucleotides are TGCGCCAGCAGCCAAGTCTATGAGGGTAATCAGCCCCAGCATTTT. This gives the protein CASSQVYEGNQPQHF.

The chain has TRBV5-8 and TRBJ1-3, with D hard to call. The V and J ends lost 4 bases and 1 base respectively, with 12 bases between them. Germline-derived CDR1 and CDR2 are SGHTS and YDEGEE. The CDR3 spans 15 residues. Here the CDR3 reads CASSLATESGNTIYF. CDR3 nucleotide sequence: TGTGCCAGCAGCCTGGCTACAGAATCTGGAAACACCATATATTTT.

This chain joins TRBV6-2 or TRBV6-3 and TRBJ2-2, with no clear D. The germline V gene has CDR1 MNHEY and CDR2 SVGEGT. CDR3 length: 16 amino acids. The V end was cut by 0 bases, the J end by 0 bases, with 8 bases between. CDR3 bases: TGTGCCAGCAGTTACTCCGAGACACCGAACACCGGGGAGCTGTTTTTT. This encodes CASSYSETPNTGELFF.

The chain joins TRBV18 to TRBJ2-7; 10 bases are shared with TRBD2. The CDR3 extends over 15 amino acids. Looked up from germline, CDR1 is KGHSH and CDR2 is LQKENI. V was clipped by 5 bases and J by 2 bases; unmatched bases: 6. In DNA, the CDR3 is TGTGCCAGCTCAACCGGGACTAGCGCAGCCTACGAGCAGTACTTC. Translating it yields CASSTGTSAAYEQYF. Together with reference TRBV18 and TRBJ2-7, the CDR3 gives the full variable domain: NAGVMQNPRHLVRRRGQEARLRCSPMKGHSHVYWYRQLPEEGLKFMVYLQKENIIDESGMPKERFSAEFPKEGPSILRIQQVVRGDSAAYFCASSTGTSAAYEQYFGPGTRLTVT.

This clone was counted once. The CDR3 sequence: CASSPVGSYNEQFF. The DNA for the CDR3 is TGTGCCAGCAGCCCCGTGGGGTCCTACAATGAGCAGTTCTTC. V usage is TRBV3-1 (or the pseudogene TRBV3-2) and J usage is TRBJ2-1; D is ambiguous. This CDR3 is 14 amino acids long. V gave up 4 bases and J gave up 1 base, with 8 bases separating them. The germline V gene encodes CDR1 LGHDT and CDR2 YNNKEL (reference sequence).

The chain has TRBV12-2 and TRBJ1-5; the table names TRBD1, a call not compared with the DNA. TRBV12-2 is designated a pseudogene. The CDR3 sequence is 18 residues long. The CDR3 sequence: CASRLSADRVYSNQPQHF. CDR3 DNA sequence: TGTGCAAGTCGCTTATCCGCCGACAGGGTCTATAGCAATCAGCCCCAGCATTTT.

The CDR3, as DNA: TGCGCCAGCAGCTTCGAGCCCCCCAGGGTAGAATATGGCTACACCTTC. Translated, it gives CASSFEPPRVEYGYTF. The rearrangement joins TRBV5-1 to TRBJ1-2, with D possibly TRBD1 on 5 matching bases. The CDR3 is made up of 16 amino acids. V was pared by 2 bases and J by 5 bases, with 19 bases between. In germline, CDR1 is SGHRS, CDR2 YFSETQ. Full variable domain (outside the CDR3, taken from reference TRBV5-1 and TRBJ1-2): KAGVTQTPRYLIKTRGQQVTLSCSPISGHRSVSWYQQTPGQGLQFLFEYFSETQRNKGNFPGRFSGRQFSNSRSEMNVSTLELGDSALYLCASSFEPPRVEYGYTFGSGTRLTVV.

This chain uses TRBV3-1 (or the pseudogene TRBV3-2) with TRBJ2-4; D is perhaps TRBD1 (6 bases). Deletions cut 4 bases from V and 6 bases from J, with 16 bases between. CDR1 and CDR2 (germline): LGHDT, YNNKEL (reference sequence). The CDR3 consists of 15 residues. The CDR3 sequence is CASSPRWSGVNIQYF. CDR3 nucleotide sequence: TGTGCCAGCAGCCCAAGATGGTCAGGGGTAAACATTCAGTACTTC.

V gene TRBV5-1 combines with J gene TRBJ1-1; D is ambiguous. The V end lost 4 bases, the J end lost 2 bases, and 9 bases lay between the germline ends. Germline CDR1 reads SGHRS; CDR2 reads YFSETQ. The CDR3 sequence is 13 residues long. CDR3 DNA sequence: TGCGCCAGCAGCGTCATCATAAACACTGAAGCTTTCTTT. The encoded protein is CASSVIINTEAFF.

The V and J genes are TRBV5-1 and TRBJ2-3; 7 positions agree with TRBD2. CDR1 is SGHRS, CDR2 YFSETQ, per germline. V shed 3 bases, J shed 1 base, and the junction held 5 bases outside the gene matches. The CDR3 spans 15 residues. CDR3 amino acids: CASSWGGAGTDTQYF. Written as DNA, the CDR3 is TGCGCCAGCAGCTGGGGGGGTGCGGGCACAGATACGCAGTATTTT.

The genes are TRBV2 and TRBJ2-1, with D maybe TRBD1 (6 bases). V was pared by 6 bases and J by 5 bases, with 11 bases between. Germline-derived CDR1 and CDR2 are SNHLY and FYNNEI. The CDR3 loop spans 13 amino acids. CDR3 bases: TGTGCCAGCAGCCCGGACAGAAACAATGAGCAGTTCTTC. Protein: CASSPDRNNEQFF. Full variable domain (rest looked up from reference TRBV2 and TRBJ2-1): EPEVTQTPSHQVTQMGQEVILRCVPISNHLYFYWYRQILGQKVEFLVSFYNNEISEKSEIFDDQFSVERPDGSNFTLKIRSTKLEDSAMYFCASSPDRNNEQFFGPGTRLTVL.

This rearrangement joins TRBV5-1 to TRBJ2-1; 8 bases are shared with TRBD2. Trimming removed 0 bases from V and 7 bases from J; junction bases left unmatched: 9. The CDR3 spans 16 residues. Germline V gene data show CDR1 as SGHRS and CDR2 as YFSETQ. The CDR3 protein is CASSLAAGRVTNEQFF. CDR3 nucleotide sequence: TGCGCCAGCAGCTTGGCCGCCGGGAGGGTGACAAATGAGCAGTTCTTC.

The rearrangement links TRBV6-5 to TRBJ2-5; TRBD2 aligns across 11 bases. This CDR3 is built from 14 residues. With V trimmed by 7 bases and J by 6 bases, 7 bases remained unmatched. Germline lookup yields CDR1 MNHEY and CDR2 SVGAGI. CDR3 bases: TGTGCCAGCACCTTAGCGGGGGGGCAACAGACCCAGTACTTC. Residues: CASTLAGGQQTQYF.

The V gene is TRBV13, the J gene TRBJ2-5, with 12 bases that match TRBD2. CDR1 is PRHDT and CDR2 is FYEKMQ in the germline V gene (reference sequence). Unmatched junction bases numbered 5, after V lost 5 bases and J lost 1 base. This CDR3 contains 16 residues. The CDR3 DNA reads TGTGCCAGCAGCCTTACTAGCGGGGGGCCCCAAGAGACCCAGTACTTC. As protein: CASSLTSGGPQETQYF.

This clone has only a few counts. The chain combines TRBV2 with TRBJ2-1; 15 bases are a match to TRBD2. Per the germline V gene, CDR1 is SNHLY and CDR2 is FYNNEI. Trimming took 5 bases from V and 0 from J; bases not matched to a gene: 5. This CDR3 is built from 18 residues. The CDR3 loop is CASSTGLAGGSSYNEQFF. CDR3 in DNA: TGTGCCAGCAGTACCGGACTAGCGGGGGGGAGCTCCTACAATGAGCAGTTCTTC.

CDR3 loop: CASSSKYNSPLHF. The CDR3 bases are TGTGCCAGCAGTTCTAAGTATAATTCACCCCTCCACTTT. V is TRBV12-3 or TRBV12-4 and J is TRBJ1-6; D not resolved. The V gene lost 4 bases and the J gene lost 4 bases, with 5 bases spanning the gap. CDR3 size: 13 residues.

This chain joins TRBV6-4 and TRBJ2-6; D may be TRBD1 (6 bases). Germline CDR1 MRHNA, CDR2 SNTAGT. Trimming took off 6 bases at V and 1 base at J, with 10 bases between the two ends. The CDR3 sequence is 15 residues long. DNA of the CDR3: TGTGCCAGCAGCCCAACAGGGTCTGGGGCCAACGTCCTGACTTTC. It is translated as CASSPTGSGANVLTF.

The chain joins TRBV7-9 to TRBJ2-1; no clear D gene. Germline lookup yields CDR1 SEHNR and CDR2 FQNEAQ (reference sequence). The CDR3 is 13 residues long. Trimming stripped 2 bases from V and 6 bases from J, with 8 bases between. The CDR3 region is CASSLLALNEQFF. The DNA of the CDR3 is TGTGCCAGCAGCTTACTGGCGCTCAATGAGCAGTTCTTC.

The V gene is TRBV9, the J gene TRBJ2-1, with D uncertain. The CDR3 totals 13 residues. The V gene lost 3 bases and the J gene lost 8 bases, with 12 bases spanning the gap. Germline CDR1 reads SGDLS; CDR2 reads YYNGEE. DNA of the CDR3: TGTGCCAGCAGCGGTGCTAGTATCCATGAGCAGTTCTTC. This sequence encodes CASSGASIHEQFF.

V is TRBV6-2 or TRBV6-3 and J is TRBJ1-5, with D possibly being TRBD1 (5 bases). V was trimmed by 0 bases and J by 3 bases, leaving 12 bases between them. Germline V gene lookup returns CDR1 MNHEY and CDR2 SVGEGT. This CDR3 spans 16 amino acids. The CDR3 coding sequence is TGTGCCAGCAGTTACTCGAAGTCCAGGGACAATCAGCCCCAGCATTTT. This gives the protein CASSYSKSRDNQPQHF.

The rearrangement uses TRBV19 and TRBJ2-6, with TRBD1 identical over 7 bases. Germline V gene sequence: CDR1 LNHDA, CDR2 SQIVND (reference sequence). The J segment lost 0 bases and the V segment lost 2 bases, leaving 7 bases of the junction unmatched. CDR3 size: 18 residues. CDR3 DNA: TGTGCCAGTAGTATAATGGGACAGACAACCTCTGGGGCCAACGTCCTGACTTTC. Its protein is CASSIMGQTTSGANVLTF.

The V and J genes are TRBV3-1 (or the pseudogene TRBV3-2) and TRBJ1-6; 8 bases line up with TRBD1. J lost 4 bases, V lost 4 bases, and 9 bases had no gene match. Germline V gives CDR1 LGHDT, CDR2 YNNKEL (reference sequence). CDR3 length: 17 amino acids. CDR3 nucleotides: TGTGCCAGCAGCCGGAACCCGGGACAGGATTATAATTCACCCCTCCACTTT. Amino acid sequence: CASSRNPGQDYNSPLHF.

The gene calls are TRBV28 and TRBJ1-2, with 7 bases that match TRBD1. The J segment lost 3 bases and the V segment lost 5 bases, leaving 6 bases of the junction unmatched. CDR3 length: 14 residues. Per germline, CDR1 MDHEN and CDR2 SYDVKM. CDR3: CASSISQGHYGYTF. The CDR3 DNA sequence: TGTGCCAGCAGTATCTCACAGGGGCACTATGGCTACACCTTC.

This sequence joins TRBV7-9 and TRBJ2-3, with D possibly TRBD2 on 6 matching bases. The germline gives CDR1 SEHNR, CDR2 FQNEAQ (reference sequence). CDR3 length equals 16 residues. The V and J ends lost 4 bases and 0 bases respectively, with 14 bases between them. The CDR3 region is CASSSGVQASTDTQYF. Here the CDR3 DNA reads TGTGCCAGCAGCTCGGGGGTGCAGGCTAGCACAGATACGCAGTATTTT. The full variable domain, rest sourced from reference TRBV7-9 and TRBJ2-3, is DTGVSQNPRHKITKRGQNVTFRCDPISEHNRLYWYRQTLGQGPEFLTYFQNEAQLEKSRLLSDRFSAERPKGSFSTLEIQRTEQGDSAMYLCASSSGVQASTDTQYFGPGTRLTVL.